What follows are 22 T cell receptor beta chains derived from one specimen sequenced in a study of blood T cells in healthy people across ages. Combining a sample-barcoded 5' primer with a J-beta primer mix, a second PCR ran for roughly 7 to 11 cycles. TCRdb analysed the 5' RACE reads with MiXCR anew, one entry per CDR3 protein. Seen here are fewer than 600,000 distinct CDR3 sequences, about 29% observed once, and the top ten hold approximately 3.3%. These data were likewise used in another study, on T cells of mothers and their children.

Sequencing was carried out using blood. These receptors were taken from a boy aged 2 to 9 in good health.

This clonotype was counted only a few times. CDR3 sequence reads: CASSPGGSTEAFF. The DNA for the CDR3 is TGTGCCAGCAGTCCAGGTGGGAGCACTGAAGCTTTCTTT. The chain uses TRBV12-3 or TRBV12-4 and TRBJ1-1; D call uncertain. V was pared by 5 bases and J by 4 bases, with 11 bases between. This CDR3 has 13 residues.

The chain carries TRBV29-1 and TRBJ1-4; D is unresolved. The CDR3 has 16 amino acids. V was clipped by 7 bases and J by 2 bases, with 20 bases between them. CDR1 and CDR2 (germline): SQVTM, ANQGSEA. The CDR3, as DNA: TGCAGCGCTCGGACTGGACTCGGCCTTACTAATGAAAAACTGTTTTTT. This codes for CSARTGLGLTNEKLFF.

CDR3 coding DNA: TGTGCCAGCAGCGTAGATTCTCGGCAGGCGTCTGAAGCTTTCTTT. Its translation is CASSVDSRQASEAFF. The chain carries TRBV9 and TRBJ1-1; D gene ambiguous. V was clipped by 0 bases and J by 6 bases, with 15 bases between them. Germline CDR1 reads SGDLS; CDR2 reads YYNGEE. CDR3 length: 15 amino acids.

CDR3 region: CASGFAESDGYTF. The CDR3, as DNA: TGTGCTAGTGGTTTCGCAGAGTCAGATGGCTACACCTTC. V gene TRBV12-5 combines with J gene TRBJ1-2; no definite D call. Germline-derived CDR1 and CDR2 are LGHNT and FRNRAP. V shed 3 bases and J shed 6 bases, with 11 bases lying between them. The CDR3 runs to 13 residues.

The J gene is TRBJ1-1, the V gene TRBV7-2; no reliable D call. Trimming shortened V by 2 bases and J by 4 bases, and 8 bases separated the two germline ends. Germline CDR1 is SGHTA and CDR2 is FQGNSA. This CDR3 has 13 residues. CDR3 coding DNA: TGTGCCAGCAGCTTACCGGGTTCCACTGAAGCTTTCTTT. This sequence encodes CASSLPGSTEAFF.

This clonotype is a singleton in its sample. V is TRBV5-6 and J is TRBJ1-2; tentatively, D is TRBD1 (5 bases). CDR1 SGHDT and CDR2 YYEEEE come from the germline V gene. Trimming left V 6 bases short and J 4 bases short, with 13 bases between. This CDR3 is built from 13 residues. The CDR3 nucleotides read TGTGCCAGCACCGCCGGGCAGGGCTATGGCTACACCTTC. The encoded protein is CASTAGQGYGYTF.

The chain has TRBV5-1 and TRBJ1-4, with no clear D. The CDR3 is 15 residues long. V lost 6 bases to trimming and J lost 3 bases, with 15 bases between them. The germline gives CDR1 SGHRS, CDR2 YFSETQ. CDR3 amino acids: CASKTGSMANEKLFF. CDR3 DNA sequence: TGCGCCAGCAAAACCGGGTCGATGGCTAATGAAAAACTGTTTTTT.

This clonotype appeared many times. The chain recombines TRBV4-2 with TRBJ2-4, with 10 nucleotides matching TRBD2. V trimming: 0 bases; J trimming: 8 bases; junction bases outside the gene matches: 10. The germline CDR1 and CDR2 sequences are LGHNA and YNFKEQ. The CDR3 consists of 17 residues. The chain's CDR3 is CASSQDRERGGLDIQYF. The CDR3 DNA is TGTGCCAGCAGCCAAGATCGCGAGCGGGGGGGCCTGGACATTCAGTACTTC.

This clonotype has more than one count but fewer than ten. The chain links TRBV27 to TRBJ2-3; D is possibly TRBD2 (6 bases). The CDR3 consists of 15 residues. Germline loops: CDR1 MNHEY, CDR2 SMNVEV (reference sequence). V was trimmed by 2 bases and J by 0 bases, leaving 9 bases between them. The CDR3 bases are TGTGCCAGCAGTTTACTAGCGTCTAGCACAGATACGCAGTATTTT. As protein: CASSLLASSTDTQYF.

This clonotype was seen a few times. The chain has TRBV10-1 and TRBJ2-5; D call uncertain. The CDR3 consists of 13 residues. Trimming left V 7 bases short and J 5 bases short, with 14 bases between. The germline gives CDR1 WNHNN, CDR2 SYGVQD (reference sequence). The CDR3: CASTPVGKETQYF. CDR3 DNA: TGCGCCAGCACCCCAGTAGGGAAGGAGACCCAGTACTTC.

The rearrangement joins TRBV12-3 or TRBV12-4 to TRBJ2-3; 9 bases match TRBD2. The J segment lost 3 bases and the V segment lost 3 bases, leaving 16 bases of the junction unmatched. The CDR3 spans 19 residues. The CDR3 sequence: CASSFSPLAGGGATDTQYF. CDR3 nucleotide sequence: TGTGCCAGCAGTTTTAGCCCCCTGGCTGGCGGGGGGGCGACAGATACGCAGTATTTT.

The chain is built from TRBV6-5 and TRBJ1-6; D might be TRBD1 (5 bases). The CDR3 extends over 14 amino acids. The germline gives CDR1 MNHEY, CDR2 SVGAGI. Trimming took off 2 bases at V and 11 bases at J, with 13 bases between the two ends. In nucleotides, the CDR3 is TGTGCCAGCAGTTACGCCCGGACATCGGCACCCCTCCACTTT. Protein: CASSYARTSAPLHF.

This clonotype appeared a few times. This sequence joins TRBV9 and TRBJ2-1; no clear D. Germline V lookup: CDR1 SGDLS, CDR2 YYNGEE. The CDR3 consists of 18 residues. Trimming stripped 4 bases from V and 0 bases from J, with 20 bases between. The chain's CDR3 is CASSRTGRVSSSYNEQFF. The CDR3 nucleotides are TGTGCCAGCAGCCGAACCGGTAGGGTTTCGAGCTCCTACAATGAGCAGTTCTTC.

A few counts support this clonotype. The chain links TRBV15 to TRBJ2-5, with 8 bases identical to TRBD1. Looked up from germline, CDR1 is LNHNV and CDR2 is YYDKDF (reference sequence). The V gene end was trimmed by 0 bases and the J gene end by 6 bases; junction bases not matched to a gene: 6. There are 15 residues in the CDR3. The CDR3 loop reads CATSRDKDRVQTQYF. In DNA form, the CDR3 reads TGTGCCACCAGCAGAGATAAGGACAGGGTGCAGACCCAGTACTTC.

The chain links TRBV7-9 to TRBJ2-5; D may be TRBD1 or TRBD2 (6 bases each). Germline V gives CDR1 SEHNR, CDR2 FQNEAQ (reference sequence). Deletions cut 1 base from V and 11 bases from J, with 17 bases between. CDR3 size: 14 residues. CDR3: CASSLEWPGAEQYF. The DNA for the CDR3 is TGTGCCAGCAGCTTAGAGTGGCCGGGGGCGGAGCAGTACTTC.

The chain is built from TRBV4-3 and TRBJ2-1; D is undetermined. V lost 3 bases, J lost 6 bases, and 9 bases lay in between. Germline V gene data show CDR1 as LGHNA and CDR2 as YSLEER. This CDR3 has 13 residues. The DNA of the CDR3 is TGCGCCAGCAGCCAGGTTGCCTCCAATGAGCAGTTCTTC. Its translation: CASSQVASNEQFF.

The chain couples TRBV12-3 or TRBV12-4 to TRBJ1-2; perhaps TRBD1 as D (6 bases). The ends were cut back, 6 bases at V and 4 bases at J, with 12 bases in the middle. The CDR3 has 13 residues. CDR3 residues: CASSPKQGYGYTF. CDR3 coding DNA: TGTGCCAGCAGCCCGAAACAGGGCTATGGCTACACCTTC.

In this sample, this clonotype turned up a few times. The chain combines TRBV12-3 or TRBV12-4 with TRBJ2-1; TRBD2 matches at 11 bases. V was clipped by 5 bases and J by 8 bases; unmatched bases: 8. The CDR3 has 15 amino acids. DNA for the CDR3: TGTGCCAGCAGTCTCTCTAGCGGGAGGTACGATGAGCAGTTCTTC. Its translation: CASSLSSGRYDEQFF.

The J gene is TRBJ2-5, the V gene TRBV6-6; D not resolved. V lost 0 bases, J lost 3 bases, and 8 bases lay in between. The CDR3 is 14 amino acids. From germline, CDR1 is MNHNY and CDR2 SVGAGI (reference sequence). DNA of the CDR3: TGTGCCAGCAGTTACTCGAAAAATGAAGAGACCCAGTACTTC. It yields the protein CASSYSKNEETQYF.

This clonotype was found a few times. DNA for the CDR3: TGTGCCAGCAGTTACAGGTGGGACGAGCAGTACTTC. Amino acid sequence: CASSYRWDEQYF. The chain carries TRBV6-6 and TRBJ2-5; D remains ambiguous. TRBJ2-7 explains the end of the DNA better; the J call may be wrong. CDR1 is MNHNY and CDR2 is SVGAGI in the germline V gene (reference sequence). The CDR3 runs 12 residues.

This clonotype has a handful of counts. Germline is not matched at one junction end, which may reflect a read error. V gene TRBV6-6 combines with J gene TRBJ2-7; either TRBD1 or TRBD2 may supply D (5 bases each). Germline V gene sequence: CDR1 MNHNY, CDR2 SVGAGI (reference sequence). The CDR3 is 16 amino acids. CDR3 sequence: CASSYSKGSGSWEQCF. The CDR3 nucleotides are TGTGCCAGCAGTTACTCGAAGGGGTCAGGGTCTTGGGAGCAGTGCTTC.

This clonotype was seen more than once but under ten times. This chain joins TRBV12-3 or TRBV12-4 and TRBJ1-4, with a possible D match to TRBD1 (6 bases). The CDR3 loop spans 16 amino acids. V was pared by 4 bases and J by 4 bases, with 16 bases between. The CDR3 reads CASSWASGQFNEKLFF. Written as DNA, the CDR3 is TGTGCCAGCAGTTGGGCCTCCGGACAGTTTAATGAAAAACTGTTTTTT.